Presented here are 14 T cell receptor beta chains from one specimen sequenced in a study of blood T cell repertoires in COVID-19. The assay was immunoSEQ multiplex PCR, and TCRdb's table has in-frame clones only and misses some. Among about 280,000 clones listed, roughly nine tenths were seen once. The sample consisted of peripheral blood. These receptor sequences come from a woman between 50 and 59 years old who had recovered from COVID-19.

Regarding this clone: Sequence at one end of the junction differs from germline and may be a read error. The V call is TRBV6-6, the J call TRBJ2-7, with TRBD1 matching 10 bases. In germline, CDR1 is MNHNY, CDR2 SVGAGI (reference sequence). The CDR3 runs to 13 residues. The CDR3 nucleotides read TGTGCCAGCAGTTTGGGACAGGGGCGCTTTGGGAGCTTC. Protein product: CASSLGQGRFGSF.

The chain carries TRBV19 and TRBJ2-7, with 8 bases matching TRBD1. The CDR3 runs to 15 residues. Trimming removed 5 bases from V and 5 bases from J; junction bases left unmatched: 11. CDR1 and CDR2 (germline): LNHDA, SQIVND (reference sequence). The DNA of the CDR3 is TGTGCCAGTAGTCCTCGACAGGGGATATCGGACGAGCAGTACTTC. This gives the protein CASSPRQGISDEQYF. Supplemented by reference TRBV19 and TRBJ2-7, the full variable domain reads DGGITQSPKYLFRKEGQNVTLSCEQNLNHDAMYWYRQDPGQGLRLIYYSQIVNDFQKGDIAEGYSVSREKKESFPLTVTSAQKNPTAFYLCASSPRQGISDEQYFGPGTRLTVT.

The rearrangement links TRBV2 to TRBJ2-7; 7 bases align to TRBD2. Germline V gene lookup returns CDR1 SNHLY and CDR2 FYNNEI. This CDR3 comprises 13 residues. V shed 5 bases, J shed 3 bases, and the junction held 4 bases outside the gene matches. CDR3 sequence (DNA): TGTGCCAGCAGTTTGGGGGGGGACTACGAGCAGTACTTC. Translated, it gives CASSLGGDYEQYF.

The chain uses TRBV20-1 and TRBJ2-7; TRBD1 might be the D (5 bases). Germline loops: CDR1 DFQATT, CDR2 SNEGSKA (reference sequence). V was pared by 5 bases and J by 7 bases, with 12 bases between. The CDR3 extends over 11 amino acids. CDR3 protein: CSASQDREQYF. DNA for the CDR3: TGCAGTGCTTCACAGGACCGGGAGCAGTACTTC.

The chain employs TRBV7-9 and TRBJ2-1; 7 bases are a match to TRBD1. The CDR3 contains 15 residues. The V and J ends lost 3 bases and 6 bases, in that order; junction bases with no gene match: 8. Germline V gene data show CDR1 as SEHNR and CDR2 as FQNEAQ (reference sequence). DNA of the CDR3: TGTGCCAGCAGCTTTGGGCCCAGGGGGATCAATGAGCAGTTCTTC. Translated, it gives CASSFGPRGINEQFF.

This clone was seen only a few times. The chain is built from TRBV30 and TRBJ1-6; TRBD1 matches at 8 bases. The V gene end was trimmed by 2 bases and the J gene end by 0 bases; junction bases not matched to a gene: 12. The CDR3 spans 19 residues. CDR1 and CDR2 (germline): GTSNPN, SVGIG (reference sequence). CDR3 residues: CAWSPLLDRESSYNSPLHF. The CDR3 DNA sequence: TGTGCCTGGAGTCCTCTCTTGGACAGGGAAAGCTCCTATAATTCACCCCTCCACTTT.

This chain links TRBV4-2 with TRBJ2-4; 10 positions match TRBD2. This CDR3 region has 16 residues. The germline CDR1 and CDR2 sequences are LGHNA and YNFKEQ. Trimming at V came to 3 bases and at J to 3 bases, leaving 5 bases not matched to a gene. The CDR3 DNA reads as TGTGCCAGCAGCCAGGGGCTAGCGGGAGACAAAAACATTCAGTACTTC. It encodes CASSQGLAGDKNIQYF.

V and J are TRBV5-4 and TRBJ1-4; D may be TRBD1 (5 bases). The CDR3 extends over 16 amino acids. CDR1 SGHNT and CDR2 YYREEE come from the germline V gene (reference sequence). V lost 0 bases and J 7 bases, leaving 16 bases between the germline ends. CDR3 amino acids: CASSLGGVAGSEKLFF. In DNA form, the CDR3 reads TGTGCCAGCAGCTTGGGAGGTGTGGCAGGGTCTGAAAAACTGTTTTTT.

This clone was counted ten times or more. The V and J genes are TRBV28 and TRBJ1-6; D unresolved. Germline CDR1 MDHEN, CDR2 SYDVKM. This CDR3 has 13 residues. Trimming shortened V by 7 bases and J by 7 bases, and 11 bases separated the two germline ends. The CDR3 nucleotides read TGTGCCAGCACAGTCCCTTGGAATTCACCCCTCCACTTT. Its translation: CASTVPWNSPLHF.

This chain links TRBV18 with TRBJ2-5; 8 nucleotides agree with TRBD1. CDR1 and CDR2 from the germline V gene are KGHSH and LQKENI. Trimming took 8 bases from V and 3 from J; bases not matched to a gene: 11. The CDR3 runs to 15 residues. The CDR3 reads CASAEYRGEKETQYF. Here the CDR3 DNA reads TGTGCCAGCGCCGAATACAGGGGGGAAAAAGAGACCCAGTACTTC. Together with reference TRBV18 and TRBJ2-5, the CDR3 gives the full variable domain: NAGVMQNPRHLVRRRGQEARLRCSPMKGHSHVYWYRQLPEEGLKFMVYLQKENIIDESGMPKERFSAEFPKEGPSILRIQQVVRGDSAAYFCASAEYRGEKETQYFGPGTRLLVL.

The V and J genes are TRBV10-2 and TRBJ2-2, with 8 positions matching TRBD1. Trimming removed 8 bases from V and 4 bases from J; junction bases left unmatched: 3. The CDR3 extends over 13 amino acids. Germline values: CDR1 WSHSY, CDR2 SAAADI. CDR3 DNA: TGCGCCAGCTTGACAGGGGTCACCGGGGAGCTGTTTTTT. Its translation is CASLTGVTGELFF.

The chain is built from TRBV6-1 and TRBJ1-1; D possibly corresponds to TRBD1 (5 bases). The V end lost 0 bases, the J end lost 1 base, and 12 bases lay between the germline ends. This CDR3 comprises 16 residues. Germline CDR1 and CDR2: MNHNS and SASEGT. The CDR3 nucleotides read TGTGCCAGCAGTGAAGCATCGTGGGGCGGGAACACTGAAGCTTTCTTT. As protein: CASSEASWGGNTEAFF.

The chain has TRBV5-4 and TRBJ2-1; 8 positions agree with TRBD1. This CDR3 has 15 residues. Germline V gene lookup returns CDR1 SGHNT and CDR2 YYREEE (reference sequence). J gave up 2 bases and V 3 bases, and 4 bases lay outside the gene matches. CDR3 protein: CASSWSTGAYNEQFF. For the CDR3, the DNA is TGTGCCAGCAGCTGGTCGACAGGGGCCTACAATGAGCAGTTCTTC.

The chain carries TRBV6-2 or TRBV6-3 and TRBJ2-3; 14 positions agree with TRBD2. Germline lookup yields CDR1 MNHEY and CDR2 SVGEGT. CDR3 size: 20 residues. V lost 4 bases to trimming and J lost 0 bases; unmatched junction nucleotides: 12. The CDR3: CASSFDFRTSGGPSTDTQYF. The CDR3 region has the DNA TGTGCCAGCAGTTTTGATTTTCGGACTAGCGGGGGGCCTAGCACAGATACGCAGTATTTT.